The rows below give T cell receptor beta chains drawn from one sample of a study of regulatory T cells in long-lasting Graves disease. From the multiplex PCR reads, TCRdb called clonotypes with MiXCR, one entry per CDR3 protein. The data show around 340,000 distinct CDR3 sequences, 15% to 20% seen once. This specimen was peripheral blood mononuclear cells (PBMCs), taken when the disease was refractory, from a patient treated with antithyroid drugs. These receptors were taken from a female donor with Graves disease. Both conserved end residues are part of each CDR3. D genes are given only for firm matches.

v_gene	d_gene	j_gene	CDR3aa
TRBV5-1	NA	TRBJ1-6	CASSFGGIHNSPLHF
TRBV11-2	TRBD1	TRBJ2-3	CASSFGDRVNTDTQYF
TRBV15	TRBD2	TRBJ2-7	CATSRGLAGVYEQYF
TRBV6-2/TRBV6-3	NA	TRBJ2-7	CASSTGISYEQYF
TRBV28	NA	TRBJ1-5	CASSLWARESNQPQHF
TRBV11-1	NA	TRBJ2-7	CASSPRPPGAEQYF
TRBV14	NA	TRBJ1-1	CASSLPRGSPPNTEAFF
TRBV6-6	NA	TRBJ1-1	CASSYSRGVDKQDEAFF
TRBV5-5	NA	TRBJ1-5	CASSSAKTVRGQPQHF
TRBV7-9	TRBD1	TRBJ2-7	CASSLTRQGSNEQYF
TRBV7-9	TRBD2	TRBJ2-5	CASSSGLANQETQYF
TRBV28	NA	TRBJ2-1	CASSSSLAEGYNEQFF
TRBV6-1	TRBD1	TRBJ1-4	CASSSQGAANEKLFF
TRBV7-8	NA	TRBJ1-5	CASSLGDAQHF
TRBV7-9	NA	TRBJ2-5	CASSTPRAQETQYF
TRBV5-6	NA	TRBJ1-2	CASSFADSGAYGYTF
TRBV4-3	NA	TRBJ1-1	CASSLSTETNTEAFF
TRBV7-9	TRBD1	TRBJ2-2	CASSWGQGLTNTGELFF
TRBV29-1	NA	TRBJ2-2	CSVEDGAGTGELFF
TRBV2	NA	TRBJ1-1	CASSEAARQLNTEAFF
TRBV25-1	TRBD1	TRBJ2-5	CASSEWGTGAETQYF
TRBV6-1	TRBD2	TRBJ2-3	CASSDSGGRTDTQYF
TRBV30	NA	TRBJ1-1	CAWSGAGGPEAFF